A selection of T cell receptor beta chains follows, all from one sample in a study of T cell repertoires in cytomegalovirus infection. One entry per CDR3 protein results from TCRdb running MiXCR on the reads. Of approximately 280,000 distinct CDR3 sequences in the sample, less than 25% were seen once. For these TCRs, the target antigens are not known. The sample consisted of cultured PBMCs, taken from culture after CMV antigen stimulation. Source of these receptors: a human donor in good health (CMV status not recorded). Some clones in this sample may be carry-over from other donors' samples. CDR3s leave out the opening cysteine and the closing phenylalanine or tryptophan.

CDR3aa: ASSFFGLGETQY
v_gene: TRBV7-6
j_gene: TRBJ2-5

CDR3aa: ASSLQAAGNTIY
v_gene: TRBV9
j_gene: TRBJ1-3

CDR3aa: ASRTGELSNQPQH
v_gene: TRBV28
j_gene: TRBJ1-5

CDR3aa: ASSTSGLAKNIQY
v_gene: TRBV27
j_gene: TRBJ2-4

CDR3aa: SGPGQGRENEAF
v_gene: TRBV29-1
j_gene: TRBJ1-1

CDR3aa: ASSVEGTNYEQY
v_gene: TRBV9
j_gene: TRBJ2-7

CDR3aa: SAREPGTGTTQY
v_gene: TRBV20-1
j_gene: TRBJ2-5

CDR3aa: ASSLDTVGEAF
v_gene: TRBV11-2
j_gene: TRBJ1-1

CDR3aa: SARVVVGETQY
v_gene: TRBV20-1
j_gene: TRBJ2-5

CDR3aa: AIQKRGANVLT
v_gene: TRBV7-2
j_gene: TRBJ2-6

CDR3aa: ASSYQGVETQY
v_gene: TRBV7-2
j_gene: TRBJ2-5

CDR3aa: AISESPSGRGTDTQY
v_gene: TRBV10-3
j_gene: TRBJ2-3

CDR3aa: ASSRGQTSVADSYNEQF
v_gene: TRBV18
j_gene: TRBJ2-1

CDR3aa: ASSYTTRTSSFYEQY
v_gene: TRBV6-2/TRBV6-3
j_gene: TRBJ2-7

CDR3aa: ASSVTGFGGNEQF
v_gene: TRBV7-9
j_gene: TRBJ2-1

CDR3aa: ASSLSGRRTSTDTQY
v_gene: TRBV19
j_gene: TRBJ2-3

CDR3aa: SVGRVNTEAF
v_gene: TRBV29-1
j_gene: TRBJ1-1

CDR3aa: ASRINDGSEAF
v_gene: TRBV12-3/TRBV12-4
j_gene: TRBJ1-1

CDR3aa: ASRTGENTEAF
v_gene: TRBV28
j_gene: TRBJ1-1

CDR3aa: ASSLGGPLNEQF
v_gene: TRBV7-2
j_gene: TRBJ2-1

CDR3aa: ASSFALSGSGTGELF
v_gene: TRBV7-6
j_gene: TRBJ2-2

CDR3aa: ASSKTGINYGYT
v_gene: TRBV7-2
j_gene: TRBJ1-2

CDR3aa: ASSSPTGDGYT
v_gene: TRBV28
j_gene: TRBJ1-2

CDR3aa: ASGISGLSGNIQY
v_gene: TRBV6-2/TRBV6-3
j_gene: TRBJ2-4

CDR3aa: SAPRRATNEKLF
v_gene: TRBV20-1
j_gene: TRBJ1-4

CDR3aa: ASSFSGRLVEQF
v_gene: TRBV7-9
j_gene: TRBJ2-1

CDR3aa: ASSFTAQSSSGANVLT
v_gene: TRBV7-9
j_gene: TRBJ2-6

CDR3aa: SVESSGSSETQY
v_gene: TRBV29-1
j_gene: TRBJ2-5

CDR3aa: ASSSSRDTDTQY
v_gene: TRBV19
j_gene: TRBJ2-3

CDR3aa: SVDSAAQETQY
v_gene: TRBV29-1
j_gene: TRBJ2-5

CDR3aa: ASSPWGGRGYT
v_gene: TRBV11-2
j_gene: TRBJ1-2

CDR3aa: ASSMGSGRARSYNEQF
v_gene: TRBV7-9
j_gene: TRBJ2-1

CDR3aa: SVGLTWETQY
v_gene: TRBV20-1
j_gene: TRBJ2-5

CDR3aa: AIRGDGLSGANVLT
v_gene: TRBV10-3
j_gene: TRBJ2-6

CDR3aa: ASSKGLAGATQY
v_gene: TRBV7-2
j_gene: TRBJ2-3

CDR3aa: ATSEGPADHTDTQY
v_gene: TRBV24-1
j_gene: TRBJ2-3

CDR3aa: ASRGTGGLGTEAF
v_gene: TRBV27
j_gene: TRBJ1-1

CDR3aa: ASSQVTGAGKEKLF
v_gene: TRBV14
j_gene: TRBJ1-4

CDR3aa: ATGLAGGYNEQF
v_gene: TRBV6-5
j_gene: TRBJ2-1

CDR3aa: ASSQEGGYEQY
v_gene: TRBV4-2
j_gene: TRBJ2-7

CDR3aa: ASSLVKDTQY
v_gene: TRBV5-1
j_gene: TRBJ2-3

CDR3aa: ASSYNRSGRITGELF
v_gene: TRBV7-6
j_gene: TRBJ2-2

CDR3aa: ASSQADRGTEAF
v_gene: TRBV4-1
j_gene: TRBJ1-1

CDR3aa: ASSYSGDAGGDTQY
v_gene: TRBV6-5
j_gene: TRBJ2-3

CDR3aa: ASSLPRTEAF
v_gene: TRBV28
j_gene: TRBJ1-1

CDR3aa: ASSQDLYGGSETQY
v_gene: TRBV3-1
j_gene: TRBJ2-5

CDR3aa: ASRRRDRGRGNQPQH
v_gene: TRBV6-1
j_gene: TRBJ1-5

CDR3aa: ASSLGHSETQY
v_gene: TRBV7-2
j_gene: TRBJ2-5

CDR3aa: ASRRGTLKGNEQF
v_gene: TRBV2
j_gene: TRBJ2-1

CDR3aa: ASSLQISLAGGTDTQY
v_gene: TRBV27
j_gene: TRBJ2-3